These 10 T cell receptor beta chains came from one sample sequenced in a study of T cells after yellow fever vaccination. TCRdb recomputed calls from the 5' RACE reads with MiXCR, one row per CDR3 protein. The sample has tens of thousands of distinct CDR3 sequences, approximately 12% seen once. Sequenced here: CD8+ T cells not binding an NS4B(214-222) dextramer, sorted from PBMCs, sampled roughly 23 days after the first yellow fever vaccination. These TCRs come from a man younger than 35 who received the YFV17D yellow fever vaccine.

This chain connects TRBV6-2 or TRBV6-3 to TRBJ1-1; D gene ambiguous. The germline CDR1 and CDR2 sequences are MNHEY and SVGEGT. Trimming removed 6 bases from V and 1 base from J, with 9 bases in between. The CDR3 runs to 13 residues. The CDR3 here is CASREASNTEAFF. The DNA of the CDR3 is TGTGCCAGCAGGGAGGCCTCGAACACTGAAGCTTTCTTT.

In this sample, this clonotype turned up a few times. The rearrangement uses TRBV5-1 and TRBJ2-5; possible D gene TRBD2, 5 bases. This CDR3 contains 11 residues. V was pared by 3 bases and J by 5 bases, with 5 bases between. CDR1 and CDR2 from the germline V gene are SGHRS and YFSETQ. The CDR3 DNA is TGCGCCAGCAGCTGGAGGGAGACCCAGTACTTC. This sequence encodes CASSWRETQYF.

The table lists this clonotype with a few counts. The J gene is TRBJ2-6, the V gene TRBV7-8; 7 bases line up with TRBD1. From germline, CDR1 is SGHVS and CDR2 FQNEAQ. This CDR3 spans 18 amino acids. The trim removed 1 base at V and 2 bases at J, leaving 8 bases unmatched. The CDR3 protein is CASSLGRQGAAGANVLTF. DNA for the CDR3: TGTGCCAGCAGCTTAGGGAGACAGGGAGCGGCTGGGGCCAACGTCCTGACTTTC.

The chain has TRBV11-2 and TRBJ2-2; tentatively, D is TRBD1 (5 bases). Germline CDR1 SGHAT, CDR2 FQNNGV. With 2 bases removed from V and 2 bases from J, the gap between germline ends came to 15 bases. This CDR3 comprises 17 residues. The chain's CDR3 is CASSLTRQLLNTGELFF. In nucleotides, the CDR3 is TGTGCCAGCAGCTTAACCAGACAGCTACTTAACACCGGGGAGCTGTTTTTT.

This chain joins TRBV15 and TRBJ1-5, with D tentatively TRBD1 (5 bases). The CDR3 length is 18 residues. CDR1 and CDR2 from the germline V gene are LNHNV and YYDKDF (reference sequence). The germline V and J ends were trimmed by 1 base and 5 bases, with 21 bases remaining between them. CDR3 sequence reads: CATSRVRRTSTEDQPQHF. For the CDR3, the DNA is TGTGCCACCAGCAGAGTCCGCCGGACATCGACCGAGGATCAGCCCCAGCATTTT.

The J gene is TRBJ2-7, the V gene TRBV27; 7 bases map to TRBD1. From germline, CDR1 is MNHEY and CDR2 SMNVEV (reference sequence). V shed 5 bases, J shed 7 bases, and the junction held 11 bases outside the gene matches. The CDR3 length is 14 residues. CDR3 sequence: CASSTRGLVGEQYF. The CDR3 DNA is TGTGCCAGCAGTACAAGGGGGCTAGTGGGGGAGCAGTACTTC.

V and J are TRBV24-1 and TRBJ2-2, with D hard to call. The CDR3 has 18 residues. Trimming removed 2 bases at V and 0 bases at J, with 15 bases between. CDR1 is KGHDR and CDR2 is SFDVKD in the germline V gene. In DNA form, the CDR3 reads TGTGCCACCAGTGATTCCTATCATCAAACTACGAACACCGGGGAGCTGTTTTTT. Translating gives CATSDSYHQTTNTGELFF.

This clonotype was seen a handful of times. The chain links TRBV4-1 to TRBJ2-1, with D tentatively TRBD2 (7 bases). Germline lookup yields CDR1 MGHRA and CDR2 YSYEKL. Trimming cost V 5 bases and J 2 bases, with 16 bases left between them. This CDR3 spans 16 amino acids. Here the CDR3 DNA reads TGCGCCAGCAGCTCATGGGGGGGGGGCACCTACAATGAGCAGTTCTTC. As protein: CASSSWGGGTYNEQFF.

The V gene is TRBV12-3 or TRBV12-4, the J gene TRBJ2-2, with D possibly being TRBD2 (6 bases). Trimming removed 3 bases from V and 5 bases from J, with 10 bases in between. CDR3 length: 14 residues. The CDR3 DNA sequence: TGTGCCAGCAGTTTCCCGGGGGTTACCGGGGAGCTGTTTTTT. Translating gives CASSFPGVTGELFF.

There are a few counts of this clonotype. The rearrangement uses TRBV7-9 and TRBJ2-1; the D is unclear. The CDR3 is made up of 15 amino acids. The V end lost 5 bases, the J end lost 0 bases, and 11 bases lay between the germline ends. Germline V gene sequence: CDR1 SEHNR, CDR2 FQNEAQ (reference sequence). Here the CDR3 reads CASSRTNPSYNEQFF. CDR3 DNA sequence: TGTGCCAGCAGCAGGACCAACCCCTCCTACAATGAGCAGTTCTTC.